This record looks at one TCR beta chain sequence and its context. Profiled with immunoSEQ multiplex PCR; TCRdb holds only in-frame clones, not every one. The sample shows under 350,000 clones, over 75% of them seen only once. The data were obtained in a study of blood T cell repertoires in COVID-19. Participants were aged roughly 18 to 89 years from more than 20 US areas. This CDR3 region has 13 residues. V gave up 4 bases and J gave up 2 bases, with 9 bases separating them. Germline V gene data show CDR1 as MNHEY and CDR2 as SMNVEV (reference sequence). The TCR comes from a man aged 25-45 years who had recovered from COVID-19. The chain employs TRBV27 and TRBJ2-7; no reliable D call. Sequencing was performed on PBMCs or T cells enriched from blood (not recorded which). CDR3 nucleotide sequence: TGTGCCAGCAGTTACAGTCAAACCTACGAGCAGTACTTC. This codes for CASSYSQTYEQYF.